Below, 27 T cell receptor beta chains from the same sample are listed, as sequenced in a study of blood T cells in healthy people across ages. Using a J-beta primer mix together with a sample-barcoded 5' primer, a second PCR was run for about 6 to 11 cycles. From the 5' RACE reads, TCRdb called clonotypes with MiXCR, one entry per CDR3 protein. The table includes approximately 1.5 million distinct CDR3 sequences, about 45% detected once. What was sequenced was blood. These receptor sequences come from a young woman in good health.

A few counts support this clonotype. The chain uses TRBV14 and TRBJ2-1, with 10 bases identical to TRBD2. This CDR3 is 17 amino acids long. V lost 4 bases, J lost 4 bases, and 10 bases stayed unmatched. Germline CDR1 reads SGHDN; CDR2 reads FVKESK. This CDR3 reads CASSPTAGTSVYNEQFF. The CDR3 DNA is TGTGCCAGCAGCCCTACCGCCGGGACTAGCGTTTACAATGAGCAGTTCTTC. The variable domain in full, with the rest retrieved from reference TRBV14 and TRBJ2-1, is EAGVTQFPSHSVIEKGQTVTLRCDPISGHDNLYWYRRVMGKEIKFLLHFVKESKQDESGMPNNRFLAERTGGTYSTLKVQPAELEDSGVYFCASSPTAGTSVYNEQFFGPGTRLTVL.

This clonotype was seen many times. The V and J genes are TRBV28 and TRBJ2-7; 9 bases map to TRBD2. CDR1 and CDR2 (germline): MDHEN, SYDVKM. After removal of 3 bases from V and 1 base from J, the junction contained 4 bases not matched to a gene. This CDR3 has 15 amino acids. The CDR3 DNA reads TGTGCCAGCAGTTTGGGACTAGCCGATTCCTACGAGCAGTACTTC. Translation gives CASSLGLADSYEQYF.

This clonotype occurred a few times. The V call is TRBV4-2, the J call TRBJ2-1; D unclear. The V gene lost 4 bases and the J gene lost 0 bases, with 10 bases spanning the gap. The CDR3 is 15 amino acids. Germline V gives CDR1 LGHNA, CDR2 YNFKEQ. CDR3 in DNA: TGTGCCAGCAGCCTTCCTTTGAGCTCCTACAATGAGCAGTTCTTC. Translation: CASSLPLSSYNEQFF.

The genes are TRBV7-2 and TRBJ2-6; D perhaps matches TRBD2 (6 bases). V dropped 5 bases and J dropped 4 bases, with 21 bases sitting between them. CDR1 and CDR2 (germline): SGHTA, FQGNSA. The CDR3 is 18 residues long. The CDR3 protein is CASSLLGGRGVGANVLTF. CDR3 DNA sequence: TGTGCCAGCAGCCTCTTGGGAGGCCGCGGGGTCGGGGCCAACGTCCTGACTTTC.

This chain joins TRBV20-1 and TRBJ1-2; D is unresolved. Germline V gene lookup returns CDR1 DFQATT and CDR2 SNEGSKA (reference sequence). The ends were cut back, 5 bases at V and 2 bases at J, with 15 bases in the middle. The CDR3 length is 14 residues. In DNA form, the CDR3 reads TGCAGTGCTGGCCAGACATTCCCAAACTATGGCTACACCTTC. Its protein is CSAGQTFPNYGYTF.

This chain joins TRBV12-3 or TRBV12-4 and TRBJ1-5, with D perhaps matching TRBD1 (6 bases). Deletions cut 7 bases from V and 1 base from J, with 14 bases between. This CDR3 region has 15 residues. The CDR3 DNA reads as TGTGCCAGCACCAGGGGACGGGGGAGCAATCAGCCCCAGCATTTT. Translation: CASTRGRGSNQPQHF.

The J gene is TRBJ1-5, the V gene TRBV20-1; D is unresolved. V gave up 3 bases and J gave up 0 bases, with 12 bases separating them. The CDR3 length is 15 residues. The V gene's germline CDR1 is DFQATT and CDR2 SNEGSKA (reference sequence). The CDR3 spells CSARRPPYSNQPQHF. The CDR3 DNA is TGCAGTGCTAGGCGTCCTCCTTATAGCAATCAGCCCCAGCATTTT.

The V call is TRBV29-1, the J call TRBJ1-2, with no clear D. The CDR3 covers 14 residues. CDR1 and CDR2 from the germline V gene are SQVTM and ANQGSEA. The ends were cut back, 1 base at V and 3 bases at J, with 12 bases in the middle. The CDR3 spells CSVEVPTKDYGYTF. The CDR3 DNA sequence: TGCAGCGTTGAAGTGCCCACTAAGGACTATGGCTACACCTTC.

This clonotype came up a few times. V is TRBV7-8 and J is TRBJ1-5; a weak D match, TRBD1 (5 bases). Trimming pared 0 bases from V and 7 bases from J, leaving 13 bases between. The V gene's germline CDR1 is SGHVS and CDR2 FQNEAQ. This CDR3 spans 15 amino acids. DNA of the CDR3: TGTGCCAGCAGCTTAGCAGGGGCGCCGGGGCAGCCCCAGCATTTT. This codes for CASSLAGAPGQPQHF.

The table lists this clonotype with a few counts. The CDR3: CARPRAIRGNQPQHF. CDR3 coding DNA: TGTGCCAGACCTCGGGCCATTAGAGGAAATCAGCCCCAGCATTTT. The chain has TRBV6-5 and TRBJ1-5; D is unresolved. CDR1 and CDR2 (germline): MNHEY, SVGAGI. Trimming removed 9 bases from V and 4 bases from J, with 19 bases in between. This CDR3 region has 15 residues.

The rearrangement uses TRBV11-1 and TRBJ2-5, with D perhaps being TRBD1 or TRBD2 (5 bases each). V lost 2 bases and J lost 4, with 32 bases in between. This CDR3 has 21 residues. Germline V gene sequence: CDR1 SGHAT, CDR2 FQDESV (reference sequence). The CDR3 sequence: CASSLTAMSNSGPLAPETQYF. The CDR3, as DNA: TGTGCCAGCAGCTTAACGGCCATGAGTAATTCGGGACCCCTGGCCCCAGAGACCCAGTACTTC.

The rearrangement joins TRBV4-3 to TRBJ2-7; tentative D call: TRBD2 (5 bases). Germline V CDR1 and CDR2: LGHNA, YSLEER. The V and J ends lost 1 base and 0 bases respectively, with 10 bases between them. The CDR3 covers 15 residues. DNA for the CDR3: TGCGCCAGCAGCCAAGTACTAGGGCACTCCTACGAGCAGTACTTC. This sequence encodes CASSQVLGHSYEQYF.

The rearrangement links TRBV7-2 to TRBJ2-3; D remains unclear. Germline V lookup: CDR1 SGHTA, CDR2 FQGNSA. V gave up 2 bases and J gave up 8 bases, with 11 bases separating them. This CDR3 has 13 amino acids. CDR3 protein: CASSLKSSGTQYF. CDR3 in DNA: TGTGCCAGCAGCTTAAAGTCATCGGGTACGCAGTATTTT.

The chain combines TRBV5-1 with TRBJ2-1; 8 positions match TRBD2. The DNA end favors TRBJ2-7, so the J call may be wrong. Germline lookup yields CDR1 SGHRS and CDR2 YFSETQ. CDR3 length: 16 residues. The CDR3 DNA reads as TGCGCCAGCAGAATTAGCGGGGTGCCCTCCTACAATGAGCAGTACTTC. This sequence encodes CASRISGVPSYNEQYF.

Only a few counts were recorded for this clonotype. The chain joins TRBV2 to TRBJ2-3; no firm D call. This CDR3 comprises 13 residues. Germline loops: CDR1 SNHLY, CDR2 FYNNEI. The germline V and J ends were trimmed by 8 bases and 1 base, with 10 bases remaining between them. The CDR3 here is CASLQMGTDTQYF. DNA for the CDR3: TGTGCCAGCTTACAGATGGGCACAGATACGCAGTATTTT. Based on the CDR3 plus reference TRBV2 and TRBJ2-3, the full variable domain is EPEVTQTPSHQVTQMGQEVILRCVPISNHLYFYWYRQILGQKVEFLVSFYNNEISEKSEIFDDQFSVERPDGSNFTLKIRSTKLEDSAMYFCASLQMGTDTQYFGPGTRLTVL.

The gene calls are TRBV15 and TRBJ1-2; D is undetermined. The CDR3 extends over 13 amino acids. V shed 6 bases and J shed 8 bases, with 16 bases lying between them. Germline CDR1 and CDR2: LNHNV and YYDKDF (reference sequence). Here the CDR3 DNA reads TGTGCCACCAGTGGAAGCCCCGGTTGGGGCTACACCTTC. It codes for CATSGSPGWGYTF.

This chain links TRBV28 with TRBJ2-7; TRBD2 matches 14 bases. The trim removed 5 bases at V and 4 bases at J, leaving 4 bases unmatched. CDR3 length equals 15 residues. Germline V gene lookup returns CDR1 MDHEN and CDR2 SYDVKM. The CDR3 sequence: CASSTWTSGRYEQYF. The CDR3 bases are TGTGCCAGCAGTACGTGGACTAGCGGGAGGTACGAGCAGTACTTC. The variable domain in full, with the rest retrieved from reference TRBV28 and TRBJ2-7, is DVKVTQSSRYLVKRTGEKVFLECVQDMDHENMFWYRQDPGLGLRLIYFSYDVKMKEKGDIPEGYSVSREKKERFSLILESASTNQTSMYLCASSTWTSGRYEQYFGPGTRLTVT.

The chain has TRBV9 and TRBJ1-3; D may be TRBD1 (5 bases). The CDR3 extends over 17 amino acids. Germline CDR1 is SGDLS and CDR2 is YYNGEE. Deletions cut 0 bases from V and 3 bases from J, with 16 bases between. Here the CDR3 DNA reads TGTGCCAGCAGCGTAGCCCATGGAGGGGCGAATGGAAACACCATATATTTT. Translation gives CASSVAHGGANGNTIYF.

V and J are TRBV25-1 and TRBJ2-7; 11 bases are a match to TRBD1. With 5 bases clipped from V and 6 bases from J, the junction kept 9 bases outside the gene matches. The CDR3 is 15 residues long. The germline V gene encodes CDR1 MGHDK and CDR2 SYGVNS. The CDR3 DNA reads TGTGCCAGCAGTCCAAGAACCGGACAGGGGGCCGAGCAGTACTTC. Amino acids: CASSPRTGQGAEQYF.

This chain joins TRBV4-3 and TRBJ2-3; D may be TRBD2 (6 bases). There are 15 residues in the CDR3. CDR1 and CDR2 from the germline V gene are LGHNA and YSLEER. Between the trimmed V and J ends, which lost 2 bases and 2 bases, there was a span of 11 bases. CDR3 DNA: TGCGCCAGCAGCCAAAGGGACTCTAACACAGATACGCAGTATTTT. Translated: CASSQRDSNTDTQYF.

The chain recombines TRBV12-3 or TRBV12-4 with TRBJ1-5; D is possibly TRBD1 (6 bases). This CDR3 is built from 15 residues. V dropped 6 bases and J dropped 1 base, with 13 bases sitting between them. This CDR3 reads CASRKQGSSNQPQHF. CDR3 nucleotides: TGTGCCAGCAGAAAACAGGGCTCCAGCAATCAGCCCCAGCATTTT.

The chain combines TRBV6-2 or TRBV6-3 with TRBJ2-1; D remains ambiguous. The CDR3 covers 15 residues. Trimming took off 0 bases at V and 5 bases at J, with 11 bases between the two ends. CDR1 and CDR2 from the germline V gene are MNHEY and SVGEGT. DNA for the CDR3: TGTGCCAGCAGTTACTCGAATCAGGCCAACAATGAGCAGTTCTTC. Protein sequence: CASSYSNQANNEQFF.

As regards this clonotype: The junction departs from germline at one end; a sequencing error may be responsible. The V and J genes are TRBV28 and TRBJ2-1; D uncertain. Matching the DNA end better, TRBJ2-7 makes the J call doubtful. There are 16 residues in the CDR3. Germline V gives CDR1 MDHEN, CDR2 SYDVKM. The CDR3, as DNA: TGTGCCGGCAGCCGCGTCGGCCTCAACTCCTACAATGAGCAGTACTTC. It encodes CAGSRVGLNSYNEQYF.

The table lists this clonotype with a few counts. The rearrangement uses TRBV19 and TRBJ2-1; 8 bases are shared with TRBD2. The CDR3 spans 16 residues. Germline V gene data show CDR1 as LNHDA and CDR2 as SQIVND (reference sequence). V lost 1 base, J lost 2 bases, and 4 bases stayed unmatched. Here the CDR3 reads CASSIGGGLPYNEQFF. The DNA for the CDR3 is TGTGCCAGTAGTATAGGCGGGGGGTTACCCTACAATGAGCAGTTCTTC. Together with reference TRBV19 and TRBJ2-1, the CDR3 gives the full variable domain: DGGITQSPKYLFRKEGQNVTLSCEQNLNHDAMYWYRQDPGQGLRLIYYSQIVNDFQKGDIAEGYSVSREKKESFPLTVTSAQKNPTAFYLCASSIGGGLPYNEQFFGPGTRLTVL.

The CDR3 nucleotides are TGTGCCAGCAGCGGAGCTCAGGGGGCCAATTATAATTCACCCCTCCACTTT. Amino acids: CASSGAQGANYNSPLHF. V and J are TRBV9 and TRBJ1-6, with TRBD1 matching over 8 bases. With 3 bases clipped from V and 4 bases from J, the junction kept 9 bases outside the gene matches. This CDR3 contains 17 residues. CDR1 and CDR2 (germline): SGDLS, YYNGEE.

A few counts support this clonotype. The chain carries TRBV7-9 and TRBJ2-1; a possible D gene is TRBD2 (7 bases). The germline V gene encodes CDR1 SEHNR and CDR2 FQNEAQ (reference sequence). The CDR3 consists of 15 residues. With 5 bases removed from V and 3 bases from J, the gap between germline ends came to 14 bases. The CDR3 DNA is TGTGCCAGCAGCCCACCGGGGGGCGTCTACAATGAGCAGTTCTTC. It specifies CASSPPGGVYNEQFF.

J is TRBJ2-1 and V is TRBV7-9, with D tentatively TRBD2 (5 bases). Germline V CDR1 and CDR2: SEHNR, FQNEAQ (reference sequence). With 4 bases removed from V and 0 bases from J, the gap between germline ends came to 16 bases. There are 17 residues in the CDR3. CDR3 sequence: CASSSLFAGPSYNEQFF. The DNA for the CDR3 is TGTGCCAGCAGCTCCCTTTTCGCGGGTCCCTCCTACAATGAGCAGTTCTTC.